A selection of T cell receptor beta chains follows, all from one sample in a study of cytomegalovirus exposure and HLA in healthy donors. Sequencing was performed with immunoSEQ multiplex PCR; in TCRdb, only in-frame clones are kept and a portion is missing. The sample shows some 98,000 clones, approximately 90% of them seen only once. Source material: PBMCs. The source of these receptors is a woman in her twenties or thirties in good health and CMV-seronegative. The CDR3 runs from the conserved cysteine through the conserved F or W. A D gene is named only where the DNA matches it firmly. The size field is filled for only some rows; it gives once, few, many or a size class.

v_gene: TRBV2
abundance: few
d_gene: -
j_gene: TRBJ2-4
CDR3nt: TGTGCCAGCAGTCCAATCTGGGCGGGGAACATTCAGTACTTC
CDR3aa: CASSPIWAGNIQYF

v_gene: TRBV7-2
abundance: -
d_gene: -
j_gene: TRBJ1-4
CDR3nt: TGTGCCAGCAGCTTAAGTCTCTCCGGAACTAATGAAAAACTGTTTTTT
CDR3aa: CASSLSLSGTNEKLFF

v_gene: TRBV27
abundance: -
d_gene: TRBD2
j_gene: TRBJ2-7
CDR3nt: TGTGCCAGCAGTTCAGCAGGCCGGGGGGGCTACGAGCAGTACTTC
CDR3aa: CASSSAGRGGYEQYF

v_gene: TRBV29-1
abundance: -
d_gene: TRBD2
j_gene: TRBJ2-3
CDR3nt: TGCAGCGTTGAAGATCGGATTGGCGGGAGGGCTTCAGATACGCAGTATTTT
CDR3aa: CSVEDRIGGRASDTQYF

v_gene: TRBV6-6
abundance: -
d_gene: -
j_gene: TRBJ1-2
CDR3nt: TGTGCCAGCCTGGGGGAGGGGGAAGTTGGCTACACCTTC
CDR3aa: CASLGEGEVGYTF

v_gene: TRBV7-9
abundance: -
d_gene: -
j_gene: TRBJ1-6
CDR3nt: TGTGCCACCCAGTCGGTCGGGAATTCACCCCTCCACTTT
CDR3aa: CATQSVGNSPLHF

v_gene: TRBV2
abundance: -
d_gene: -
j_gene: TRBJ1-2
CDR3nt: TGTGCCAGCAGTACAAGTGTGGGCTACACCTTC
CDR3aa: CASSTSVGYTF

v_gene: TRBV28
abundance: -
d_gene: -
j_gene: TRBJ1-2
CDR3nt: TGTGCCAGCAGTTTTCCCACCGACAGGAATATTGGCTACACCTTC
CDR3aa: CASSFPTDRNIGYTF

v_gene: TRBV7-2
abundance: -
d_gene: -
j_gene: TRBJ2-2
CDR3nt: TGTGCCAGCAGCTTAATTAGCACCGGGGAGCTGTTTTTT
CDR3aa: CASSLISTGELFF

v_gene: TRBV5-1
abundance: -
d_gene: -
j_gene: TRBJ1-1
CDR3nt: TGCGCCAGCAGCTTGGACCCGGCAGGCACGAACACTGAAGCTTTCTTT
CDR3aa: CASSLDPAGTNTEAFF

v_gene: TRBV29-1
abundance: few
d_gene: -
j_gene: TRBJ1-2
CDR3nt: TGCAGCGTTGAAGATCGCGAGGGAAAAGGCTACACCTTC
CDR3aa: CSVEDREGKGYTF

v_gene: TRBV11-2
abundance: -
d_gene: -
j_gene: TRBJ2-7
CDR3nt: TGTGCCAGCAGCTTAGTCGGGGTCAGGACCACCGGGGACGAGCAGTACTTC
CDR3aa: CASSLVGVRTTGDEQYF

v_gene: TRBV9
abundance: -
d_gene: TRBD2
j_gene: TRBJ2-3
CDR3nt: TGTGCCAGCAGCTACCTTGGGGGGGACACAGATACGCAGTATTTT
CDR3aa: CASSYLGGDTDTQYF

v_gene: TRBV6-1
abundance: -
d_gene: -
j_gene: TRBJ1-4
CDR3nt: TGTGCACTCACGCGAGCAACTAATGAAAAACTGTTTTTT
CDR3aa: CALTRATNEKLFF

v_gene: TRBV28
abundance: -
d_gene: TRBD1
j_gene: TRBJ1-2
CDR3nt: TGTGCCAGCAGCGAAAACAGGGGGAGCTACACCTTC
CDR3aa: CASSENRGSYTF

v_gene: TRBV11-2
abundance: -
d_gene: TRBD1
j_gene: TRBJ2-6
CDR3nt: TGTGCCAGCAGCCCCGGAAGGACAGGGGCTTCTGGGGCCAACGTCCTGACTTTC
CDR3aa: CASSPGRTGASGANVLTF

v_gene: TRBV7-7
abundance: -
d_gene: -
j_gene: TRBJ1-2
CDR3nt: TGTGCCAGCAGCTTAGGAGGCGCTGGCTACACCTTC
CDR3aa: CASSLGGAGYTF

v_gene: TRBV7-9
abundance: -
d_gene: TRBD1
j_gene: TRBJ2-1
CDR3nt: TGTGCCAGCAGCCTCCAACAGGGGGGTGAGCAGTTCTTC
CDR3aa: CASSLQQGGEQFF

v_gene: TRBV27
abundance: -
d_gene: -
j_gene: TRBJ1-5
CDR3nt: TGTGCCAGCAGCTTCAGTAATCAGCCCCAGCATTTT
CDR3aa: CASSFSNQPQHF

v_gene: TRBV27
abundance: -
d_gene: TRBD2
j_gene: TRBJ2-7
CDR3nt: TGCGCCTTTATTGGGAAACTAGCGGGAGGTAAAAAGCAGTACTTC
CDR3aa: CAFIGKLAGGKKQYF

v_gene: TRBV28
abundance: few
d_gene: -
j_gene: TRBJ2-3
CDR3nt: TGTGCCAGCAGTTTTAGGGGGTTGGGAACAGATACGCAGTATTTT
CDR3aa: CASSFRGLGTDTQYF

v_gene: TRBV15
abundance: -
d_gene: TRBD1
j_gene: TRBJ1-1
CDR3nt: TGTGCCACCAGGGGAGGCGGCGGACAGGGGGCAAGGGGGGTGACTGAAGCTTTCTTT
CDR3aa: CATRGGGGQGARGVTEAFF

v_gene: TRBV19
abundance: -
d_gene: TRBD1
j_gene: TRBJ1-4
CDR3nt: TGTGCCAGTAGTATCTACAGGGGGGATGAAAAACTGTTTTTT
CDR3aa: CASSIYRGDEKLFF

v_gene: TRBV14
abundance: once
d_gene: TRBD2
j_gene: TRBJ2-4
CDR3nt: TGTGCCAGCAGCCAAGATCGGGGGGGCGGCAAAAACATTCAGTACTTC
CDR3aa: CASSQDRGGGKNIQYF

v_gene: TRBV28
abundance: -
d_gene: TRBD2
j_gene: TRBJ2-7
CDR3nt: TGTGCCAGCAAAATGGGGGGTGCGGGACTAGCGGGAGGCGGCGAGCAGTACTTC
CDR3aa: CASKMGGAGLAGGGEQYF

v_gene: TRBV28
abundance: few
d_gene: -
j_gene: TRBJ2-1
CDR3nt: TGTGCCAGCGCGTCCATGGAGTCCTACAATGAGCAGTTCTTC
CDR3aa: CASASMESYNEQFF

v_gene: TRBV7-9
abundance: -
d_gene: -
j_gene: TRBJ2-7
CDR3nt: TGTGCCAGCAGCTTAGGACCAGGGGTAGGCGAGCAGTACTTC
CDR3aa: CASSLGPGVGEQYF

v_gene: TRBV6-5
abundance: -
d_gene: -
j_gene: TRBJ1-2
CDR3nt: TGTGCCAGCAGTTACCTCACGCCGGCAGGGCTCTATGGCTACACCTTC
CDR3aa: CASSYLTPAGLYGYTF

v_gene: TRBV20-1
abundance: -
d_gene: -
j_gene: TRBJ1-1
CDR3nt: TGCAGTGCCTCGATCGGGACTGAAGCTTTCTTT
CDR3aa: CSASIGTEAFF

v_gene: TRBV19
abundance: -
d_gene: -
j_gene: TRBJ1-2
CDR3nt: TGTGCCAGTAGTGAGGGATTCTTTGGCTACACCTTC
CDR3aa: CASSEGFFGYTF

v_gene: TRBV2
abundance: -
d_gene: -
j_gene: TRBJ2-5
CDR3nt: TGTGCCAGCAGTGGTGAGGGACTAGAGACCCAGTACTTC
CDR3aa: CASSGEGLETQYF

v_gene: TRBV5-1
abundance: -
d_gene: TRBD2
j_gene: TRBJ2-3
CDR3nt: TGCGCCAGCAGGGCGGGAGTAGTAACAGATACGCAGTATTTT
CDR3aa: CASRAGVVTDTQYF

v_gene: TRBV7-6
abundance: -
d_gene: TRBD2
j_gene: TRBJ2-2
CDR3nt: TGTGCCAGCAGCTTTAGACTAGCGGGCCTCGCGGGCGGGGAGCTGTTTTTT
CDR3aa: CASSFRLAGLAGGELFF

v_gene: TRBV6-5
abundance: -
d_gene: TRBD2
j_gene: TRBJ2-3
CDR3nt: TGTGCCAGCAGGGCTAGAGCGGGGGGCCCAGATACGCAGTATTTT
CDR3aa: CASRARAGGPDTQYF

v_gene: TRBV5-1
abundance: few
d_gene: TRBD2
j_gene: TRBJ2-5
CDR3nt: TGCGCCAGCAGCTTGGCTCTAACCCTAGCGGGAGAAGAGACCCAGTACTTC
CDR3aa: CASSLALTLAGEETQYF

v_gene: TRBV6-1
abundance: -
d_gene: -
j_gene: TRBJ2-7
CDR3nt: TGTGCCAGCTCGGCAGGGATGTCCTACGAGCAGTACTTC
CDR3aa: CASSAGMSYEQYF